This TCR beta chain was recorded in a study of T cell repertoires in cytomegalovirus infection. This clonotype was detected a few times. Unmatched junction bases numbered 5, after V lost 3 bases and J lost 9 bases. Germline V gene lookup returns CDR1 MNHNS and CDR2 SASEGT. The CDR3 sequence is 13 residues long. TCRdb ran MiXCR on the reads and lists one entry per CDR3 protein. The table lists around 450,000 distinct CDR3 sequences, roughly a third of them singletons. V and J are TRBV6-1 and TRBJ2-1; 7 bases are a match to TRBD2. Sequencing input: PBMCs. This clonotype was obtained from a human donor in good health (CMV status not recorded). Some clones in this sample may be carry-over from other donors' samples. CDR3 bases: TGTGCCAGCAGTGATACGGGGGAGGGTGAGCAGTTCTTC. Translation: CASSDTGEGEQFF.